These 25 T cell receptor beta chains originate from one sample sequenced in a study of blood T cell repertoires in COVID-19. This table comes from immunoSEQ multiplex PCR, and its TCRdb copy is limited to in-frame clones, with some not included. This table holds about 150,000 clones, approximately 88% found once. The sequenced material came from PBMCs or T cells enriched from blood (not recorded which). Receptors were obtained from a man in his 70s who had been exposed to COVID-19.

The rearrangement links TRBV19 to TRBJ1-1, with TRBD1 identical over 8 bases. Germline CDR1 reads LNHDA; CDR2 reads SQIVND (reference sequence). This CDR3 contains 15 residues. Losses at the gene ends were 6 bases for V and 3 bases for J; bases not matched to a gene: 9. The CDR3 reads CASRKEQGVDTEAFF. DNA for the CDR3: TGTGCCAGTAGAAAAGAACAGGGGGTCGACACTGAAGCTTTCTTT.

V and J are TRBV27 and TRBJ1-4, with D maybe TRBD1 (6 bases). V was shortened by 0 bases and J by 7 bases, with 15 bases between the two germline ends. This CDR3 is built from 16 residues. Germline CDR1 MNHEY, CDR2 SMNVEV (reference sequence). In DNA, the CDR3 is TGTGCCAGCAGTTTATCCCCAGGGGCTAAACCTGAAAAACTGTTTTTT. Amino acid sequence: CASSLSPGAKPEKLFF.

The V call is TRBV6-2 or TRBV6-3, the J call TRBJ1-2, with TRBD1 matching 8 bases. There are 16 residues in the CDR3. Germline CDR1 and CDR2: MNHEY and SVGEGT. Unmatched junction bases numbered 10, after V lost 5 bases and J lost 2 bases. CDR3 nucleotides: TGTGCCAGCAGTGGGGCCGGGACAGGTTTGAACTATGGCTACACCTTC. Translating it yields CASSGAGTGLNYGYTF.

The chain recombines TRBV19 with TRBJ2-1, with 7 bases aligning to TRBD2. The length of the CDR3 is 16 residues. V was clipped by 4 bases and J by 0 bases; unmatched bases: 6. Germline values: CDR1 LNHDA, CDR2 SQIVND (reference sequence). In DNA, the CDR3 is TGTGCCAGTAGTAAGGATCGCGGGAGCTCCTACAATGAGCAGTTCTTC. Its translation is CASSKDRGSSYNEQFF.

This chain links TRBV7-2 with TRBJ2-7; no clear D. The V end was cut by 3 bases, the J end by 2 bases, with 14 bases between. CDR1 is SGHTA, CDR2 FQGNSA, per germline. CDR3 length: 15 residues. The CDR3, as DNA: TGTGCCAGCAGCTTGGAGCTGACCCCTACCTACGAGCAGTACTTC. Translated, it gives CASSLELTPTYEQYF.

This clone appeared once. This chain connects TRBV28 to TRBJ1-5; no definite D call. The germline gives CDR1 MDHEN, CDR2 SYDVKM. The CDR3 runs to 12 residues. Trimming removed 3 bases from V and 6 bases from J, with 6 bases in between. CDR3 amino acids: CASSLPGQPQHF. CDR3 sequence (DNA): TGTGCCAGCAGTTTGCCGGGTCAGCCCCAGCATTTT.

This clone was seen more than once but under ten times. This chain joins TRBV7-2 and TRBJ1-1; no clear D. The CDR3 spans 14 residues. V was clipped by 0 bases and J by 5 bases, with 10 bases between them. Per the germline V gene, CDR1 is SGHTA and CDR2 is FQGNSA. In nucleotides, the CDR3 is TGTGCCAGCAGCTTAGCGCTCCAACGGACTGAAGCTTTCTTT. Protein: CASSLALQRTEAFF.

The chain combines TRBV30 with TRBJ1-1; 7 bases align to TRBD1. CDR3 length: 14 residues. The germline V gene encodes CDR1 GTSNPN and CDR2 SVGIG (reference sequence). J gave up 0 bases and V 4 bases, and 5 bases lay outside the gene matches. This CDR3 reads CAWNRDRLNTEAFF. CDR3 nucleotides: TGTGCCTGGAATCGGGACAGACTGAACACTGAAGCTTTCTTT.

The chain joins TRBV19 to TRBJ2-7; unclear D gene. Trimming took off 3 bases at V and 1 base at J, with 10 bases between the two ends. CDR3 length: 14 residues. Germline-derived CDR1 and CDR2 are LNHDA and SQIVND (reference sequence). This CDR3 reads CASSMREQSYEQYF. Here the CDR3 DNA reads TGTGCCAGTAGTATGCGCGAACAGTCCTACGAGCAGTACTTC.

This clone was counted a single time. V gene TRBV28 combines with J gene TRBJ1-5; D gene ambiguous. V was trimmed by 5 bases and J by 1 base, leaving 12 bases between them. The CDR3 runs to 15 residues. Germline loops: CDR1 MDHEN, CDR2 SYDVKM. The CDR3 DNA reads TGTGCCAGCAGTGGTCTAGGCGTGAGCAATCAGCCCCAGCATTTT. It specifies CASSGLGVSNQPQHF.

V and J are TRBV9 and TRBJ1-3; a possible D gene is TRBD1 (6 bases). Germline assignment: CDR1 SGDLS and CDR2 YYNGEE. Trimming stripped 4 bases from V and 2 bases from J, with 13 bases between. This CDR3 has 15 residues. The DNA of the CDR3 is TGTGCCAGCAGCACCCAGGACAGAACTGGAAACACCATATATTTT. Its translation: CASSTQDRTGNTIYF.

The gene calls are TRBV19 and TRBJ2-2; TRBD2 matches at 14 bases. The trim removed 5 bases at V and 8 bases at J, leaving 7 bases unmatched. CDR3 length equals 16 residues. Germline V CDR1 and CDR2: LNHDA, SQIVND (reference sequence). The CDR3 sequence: CASSSGLAGVEGELFF. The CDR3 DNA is TGTGCCAGTAGTTCGGGACTAGCGGGAGTGGAGGGGGAGCTGTTTTTT.

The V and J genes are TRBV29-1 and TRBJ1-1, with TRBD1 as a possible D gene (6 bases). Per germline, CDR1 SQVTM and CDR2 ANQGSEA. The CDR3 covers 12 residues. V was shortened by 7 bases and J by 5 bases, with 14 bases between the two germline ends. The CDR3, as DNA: TGCAGCGGTACTTCAGGGGTGACTGAAGCTTTCTTT. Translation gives CSGTSGVTEAFF. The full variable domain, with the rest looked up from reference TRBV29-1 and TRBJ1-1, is SAVISQKPSRDICQRGTSLTIQCQVDSQVTMMFWYRQQPGQSLTLIATANQGSEATYESGFVIDKFPISRPNLTFSTLTVSNMSPEDSSIYLCSGTSGVTEAFFGQGTRLTVV.

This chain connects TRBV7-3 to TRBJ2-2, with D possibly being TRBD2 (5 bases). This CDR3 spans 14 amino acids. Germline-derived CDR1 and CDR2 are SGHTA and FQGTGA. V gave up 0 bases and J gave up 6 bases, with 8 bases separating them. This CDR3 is CASSLTEVPGELFF. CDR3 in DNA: TGTGCCAGCAGCTTAACGGAGGTCCCCGGGGAGCTGTTTTTT.

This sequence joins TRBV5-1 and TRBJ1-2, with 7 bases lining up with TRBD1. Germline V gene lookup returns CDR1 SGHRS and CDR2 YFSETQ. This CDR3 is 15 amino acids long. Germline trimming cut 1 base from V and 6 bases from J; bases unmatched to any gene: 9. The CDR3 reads CASSLSGTEGDGYTF. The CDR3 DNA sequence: TGCGCCAGCAGCTTGAGTGGGACAGAGGGCGATGGCTACACCTTC.

This CDR3 is CAISEGVTYEQYF. CDR3 DNA sequence: TGTGCCATCAGTGAAGGGGTCACCTACGAGCAGTACTTC. This chain links TRBV10-3 with TRBJ2-7; possible D gene TRBD1, 5 bases. V gave up 3 bases and J gave up 2 bases, with 8 bases separating them. This CDR3 comprises 13 residues. Germline V CDR1 and CDR2: ENHRY, SYGVKD.

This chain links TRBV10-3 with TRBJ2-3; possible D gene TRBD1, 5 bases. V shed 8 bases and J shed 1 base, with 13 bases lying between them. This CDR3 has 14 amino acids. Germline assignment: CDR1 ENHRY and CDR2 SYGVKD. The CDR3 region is CAIGDRAGTDTQYF. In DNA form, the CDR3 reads TGTGCCATCGGAGACAGAGCTGGCACAGATACGCAGTATTTT.

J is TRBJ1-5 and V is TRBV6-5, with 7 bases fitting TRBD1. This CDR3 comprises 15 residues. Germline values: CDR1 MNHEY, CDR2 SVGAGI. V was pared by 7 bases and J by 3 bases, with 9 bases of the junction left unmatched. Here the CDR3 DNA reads TGTGCCAGCAACCCGACAGGGCGATCCAATCAGCCCCAGCATTTT. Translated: CASNPTGRSNQPQHF.

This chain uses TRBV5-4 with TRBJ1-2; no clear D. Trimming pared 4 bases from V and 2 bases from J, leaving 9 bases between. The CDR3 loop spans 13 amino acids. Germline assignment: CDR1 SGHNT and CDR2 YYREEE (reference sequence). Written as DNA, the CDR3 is TGTGCCAGCAGCGCCGGAGTAAACTATGGCTACACCTTC. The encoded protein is CASSAGVNYGYTF.

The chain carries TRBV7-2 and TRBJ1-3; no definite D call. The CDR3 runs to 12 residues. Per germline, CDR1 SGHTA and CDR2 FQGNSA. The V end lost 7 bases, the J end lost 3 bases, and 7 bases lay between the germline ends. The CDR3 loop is CASTQIGNTIYF. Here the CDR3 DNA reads TGTGCCAGCACCCAGATTGGAAACACCATATATTTT. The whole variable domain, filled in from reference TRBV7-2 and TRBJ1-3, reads GAGVSQSPSNKVTEKGKDVELRCDPISGHTALYWYRQSLGQGLEFLIYFQGNSAPDKSGLPSDRFSAERTGGSVSTLTIQRTQQEDSAVYLCASTQIGNTIYFGEGSWLTVV.

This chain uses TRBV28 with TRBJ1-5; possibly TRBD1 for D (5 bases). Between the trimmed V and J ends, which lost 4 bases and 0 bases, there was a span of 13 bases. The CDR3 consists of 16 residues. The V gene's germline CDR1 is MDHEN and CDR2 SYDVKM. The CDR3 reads CASSSGGGNSNQPQHF. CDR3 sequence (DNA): TGTGCCAGCAGTTCGGGGGGTGGGAATAGCAATCAGCCCCAGCATTTT.

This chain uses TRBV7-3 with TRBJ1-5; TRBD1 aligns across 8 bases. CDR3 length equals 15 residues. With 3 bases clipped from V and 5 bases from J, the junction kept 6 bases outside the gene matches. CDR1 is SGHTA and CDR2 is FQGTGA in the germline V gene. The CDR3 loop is CASSFRQGMHQPQHF. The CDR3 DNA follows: TGTGCCAGCAGCTTTAGACAGGGGATGCATCAGCCCCAGCATTTT.

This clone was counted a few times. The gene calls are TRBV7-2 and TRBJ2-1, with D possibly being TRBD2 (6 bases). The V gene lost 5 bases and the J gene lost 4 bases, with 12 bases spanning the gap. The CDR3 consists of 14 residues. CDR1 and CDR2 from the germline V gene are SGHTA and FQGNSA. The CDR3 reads CASSADGGYNEQFF. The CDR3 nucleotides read TGTGCCAGCAGCGCTGACGGGGGATACAATGAGCAGTTCTTC.

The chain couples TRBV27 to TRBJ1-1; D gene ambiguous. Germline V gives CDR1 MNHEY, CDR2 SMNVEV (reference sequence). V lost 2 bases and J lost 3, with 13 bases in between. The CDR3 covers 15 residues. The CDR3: CASSLSRNGDTEAFF. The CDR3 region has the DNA TGTGCCAGCAGTTTAAGTCGTAACGGGGACACTGAAGCTTTCTTT.

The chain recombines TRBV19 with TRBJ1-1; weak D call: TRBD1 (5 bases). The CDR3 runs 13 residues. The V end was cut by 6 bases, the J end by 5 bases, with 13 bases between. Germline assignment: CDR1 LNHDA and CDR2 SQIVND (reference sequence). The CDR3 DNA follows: TGTGCCAGTAGCGACAGACGAACGACTGAAGCTTTCTTT. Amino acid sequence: CASSDRRTTEAFF.